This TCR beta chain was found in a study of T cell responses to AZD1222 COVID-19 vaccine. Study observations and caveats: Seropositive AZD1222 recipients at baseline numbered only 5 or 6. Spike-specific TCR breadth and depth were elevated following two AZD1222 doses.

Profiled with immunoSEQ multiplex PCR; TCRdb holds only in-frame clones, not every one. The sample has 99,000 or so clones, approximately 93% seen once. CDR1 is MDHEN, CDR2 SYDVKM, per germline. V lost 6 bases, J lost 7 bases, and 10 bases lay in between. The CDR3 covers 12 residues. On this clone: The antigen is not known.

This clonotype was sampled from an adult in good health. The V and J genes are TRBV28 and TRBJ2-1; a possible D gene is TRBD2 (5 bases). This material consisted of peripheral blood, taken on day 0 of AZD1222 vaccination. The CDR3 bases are TGTGCCAGCAGAACCTCGGGGAATGAGCAGTTCTTC. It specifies CASRTSGNEQFF.